The 24 T cell receptor beta chains presented below share a single source sample, sequenced in a study of blood T cell repertoires in COVID-19. Assay: immunoSEQ multiplex PCR; the TCRdb copy retains only in-frame clones and omits some. Among under 25,000 clones listed, roughly 84% were seen once. The sample was peripheral blood. The source is an older man with active or convalescent COVID-19.

The chain couples TRBV7-8 to TRBJ1-5, with TRBD1 matching 7 bases. Trimming removed 3 bases from V and 1 base from J; junction bases left unmatched: 3. CDR1 and CDR2 from the germline V gene are SGHVS and FQNEAQ. This CDR3 contains 15 residues. The CDR3 here is CASSFDRASNQPQHF. The CDR3 DNA sequence: TGTGCCAGCAGCTTCGACAGGGCGAGCAATCAGCCCCAGCATTTT.

The rearrangement links TRBV30 to TRBJ1-3, with D uncertain. The CDR3 sequence is 15 residues long. Germline-derived CDR1 and CDR2 are GTSNPN and SVGIG (reference sequence). Trimming removed 4 bases from V and 3 bases from J, with 16 bases in between. The DNA of the CDR3 is TGTGCCTGGAACACCTCTCCGAGGTATGGAAACACCATATATTTT. Its translation is CAWNTSPRYGNTIYF. Full variable domain (missing parts from reference TRBV30 and TRBJ1-3): SQTIHQWPATLVQPVGSPLSLECTVEGTSNPNLYWYRQAAGRGLQLLFYSVGIGQISSEVPQNLSASRPQDRQFILSSKKLLLSDSGFYLCAWNTSPRYGNTIYFGEGSWLTVV.

The gene calls are TRBV7-9 and TRBJ2-2; D not certain. V was pared by 2 bases and J by 1 base, with 11 bases between. The germline CDR1 and CDR2 sequences are SEHNR and FQNEAQ (reference sequence). This CDR3 is built from 16 residues. CDR3 nucleotide sequence: TGTGCCAGCAGCTTACAAATGCGGCTGAACACCGGGGAGCTGTTTTTT. Encoded protein: CASSLQMRLNTGELFF.

This clone was recorded a few times. This sequence joins TRBV5-1 and TRBJ2-2; no definite D call. This CDR3 is built from 13 residues. Germline values: CDR1 SGHRS, CDR2 YFSETQ. The V gene lost 3 bases and the J gene lost 5 bases, with 8 bases spanning the gap. The CDR3 protein is CASSWQSTGELFF. CDR3 bases: TGCGCCAGCAGCTGGCAGTCAACCGGGGAGCTGTTTTTT.

J is TRBJ1-6 and V is TRBV18, with 7 bases matching TRBD1. Germline V gives CDR1 KGHSH, CDR2 LQKENI. Trimming removed 5 bases from V and 9 bases from J; junction bases left unmatched: 7. There are 14 residues in the CDR3. This CDR3 is CASSTGQSFSPLHF. The CDR3 DNA reads as TGTGCCAGCTCAACGGGACAGAGCTTTTCACCCCTCCACTTT.

The chain carries TRBV2 and TRBJ2-7; 10 nucleotides agree with TRBD2. The CDR3 length is 12 residues. Germline values: CDR1 SNHLY, CDR2 FYNNEI. V was clipped by 10 bases and J by 5 bases; unmatched bases: 5. The chain's CDR3 is CATSSGSNEQYF. For the CDR3, the DNA is TGTGCCACCTCTAGCGGGAGCAACGAGCAGTACTTC.

The V call is TRBV3-1 (or the pseudogene TRBV3-2), the J call TRBJ2-7, with 9 nucleotides matching TRBD2. The J segment lost 4 bases and the V segment lost 3 bases, leaving 4 bases of the junction unmatched. Germline assignment: CDR1 LGHDT and CDR2 YNNKEL (reference sequence). CDR3 length equals 14 residues. The CDR3 coding sequence is TGTGCCAGCAGCCATCCTAGCGGGATTTACGAGCAGTACTTC. Its protein is CASSHPSGIYEQYF.

This chain links TRBV29-1 with TRBJ2-7, with D hard to call. The germline V gene encodes CDR1 SQVTM and CDR2 ANQGSEA. The CDR3 length is 11 residues. Trimming cost V 4 bases and J 3 bases, with 7 bases left between them. The CDR3 sequence: CSVVSFYEQYF. As DNA, the CDR3 is TGCAGCGTTGTTAGTTTCTACGAGCAGTACTTC.

A note on this clone: Other nucleotide sequences in the sample specify the same CDR3. The CDR3 bases are TGTGCCAGCAGCTTAGATGGGACAGGGGGAGTGGGTGAGCAGTTCTTC. Translated: CASSLDGTGGVGEQFF. The V gene is TRBV7-2, the J gene TRBJ2-1, with TRBD1 identical over 11 bases. The J segment lost 9 bases and the V segment lost 1 base, leaving 8 bases of the junction unmatched. Germline loops: CDR1 SGHTA, CDR2 FQGNSA. CDR3 length: 16 residues.

V gene TRBV4-1 combines with J gene TRBJ1-4; weak D call: TRBD1 (5 bases). This CDR3 region has 13 residues. CDR1 and CDR2 (germline): MGHRA, YSYEKL. V was shortened by 0 bases and J by 6 bases, with 5 bases between the two germline ends. The CDR3 is CASSQEQDEKLFF. DNA of the CDR3: TGCGCCAGCAGCCAAGAACAGGATGAAAAACTGTTTTTT.

The chain combines TRBV29-1 with TRBJ2-7; weak D call: TRBD1 (5 bases). V was pared by 4 bases and J by 7 bases, with 23 bases between. The CDR3 loop spans 15 amino acids. Germline CDR1 reads SQVTM; CDR2 reads ANQGSEA. CDR3 coding DNA: TGCAGCGTTGGGCCCCCTTTAGGGGCCTCCGGAGAGCAGTACTTC. It codes for CSVGPPLGASGEQYF.

CDR3 coding DNA: TGTGCCAGCAGCCCCACCATACAGGGTTCGGAGACCCAGTACTTC. Residues: CASSPTIQGSETQYF. The chain has TRBV7-9 and TRBJ2-5; tentative D call: TRBD1 (6 bases). Looked up from germline, CDR1 is SEHNR and CDR2 is FQNEAQ (reference sequence). The CDR3 is 15 amino acids. V was pared by 5 bases and J by 5 bases, with 18 bases between.

This clone was recorded only once. The rearrangement joins TRBV18 to TRBJ2-7; tentatively, D is TRBD2 (5 bases). The CDR3 has 15 residues. The V and J ends lost 0 bases and 2 bases respectively, with 11 bases between them. CDR1 and CDR2 (germline): KGHSH, LQKENI. For the CDR3, the DNA is TGTGCCAGCTCACCACCGAGCGGAAATACCTACGAGCAGTACTTC. Protein sequence: CASSPPSGNTYEQYF.

This sequence joins TRBV2 and TRBJ2-6; D call uncertain. The germline V and J ends were trimmed by 0 bases and 4 bases, with 10 bases remaining between them. The length of the CDR3 is 16 residues. Germline V CDR1 and CDR2: SNHLY, FYNNEI. CDR3 sequence reads: CASSEARRGGANVLTF. The CDR3 DNA follows: TGTGCCAGCAGTGAAGCGCGCCGCGGAGGGGCCAACGTCCTGACTTTC. Filled out from reference TRBV2 and TRBJ2-6, the complete variable domain reads EPEVTQTPSHQVTQMGQEVILRCVPISNHLYFYWYRQILGQKVEFLVSFYNNEISEKSEIFDDQFSVERPDGSNFTLKIRSTKLEDSAMYFCASSEARRGGANVLTFGAGSRLTVL.

V usage is TRBV3-1 (or the pseudogene TRBV3-2) and J usage is TRBJ1-2, with 8 bases identical to TRBD1. Germline V lookup: CDR1 LGHDT, CDR2 YNNKEL (reference sequence). The CDR3 has 16 residues. The junction had 13 bases not matched to a gene; V was cut back by 2 bases and J by 8 bases. DNA of the CDR3: TGTGCCAGCAGCCAAACAGGACAGGGTCTTGGGGAAGGCTACACCTTC. Its protein product is CASSQTGQGLGEGYTF.

The J gene is TRBJ1-5, the V gene TRBV19; D not certain. The germline gives CDR1 LNHDA, CDR2 SQIVND (reference sequence). Trimming cost V 1 base and J 3 bases, with 7 bases left between them. The CDR3 has 14 amino acids. The CDR3 region is CASSIGGINQPQHF. In DNA form, the CDR3 reads TGTGCCAGTAGTATAGGAGGGATCAATCAGCCCCAGCATTTT.

The chain links TRBV18 to TRBJ2-5; D may be TRBD1 (5 bases). Per the germline V gene, CDR1 is KGHSH and CDR2 is LQKENI. The V and J ends lost 6 bases and 2 bases respectively, with 10 bases between them. The CDR3 is made up of 13 amino acids. The CDR3 region has the DNA TGTGCCAGCTCGCCTCAGGGACAAGAGACCCAGTACTTC. Translation: CASSPQGQETQYF.

The J gene is TRBJ1-1, the V gene TRBV19; unclear D gene. CDR3 length equals 11 residues. The V gene lost 4 bases and the J gene lost 4 bases, with 4 bases spanning the gap. Per the germline V gene, CDR1 is LNHDA and CDR2 is SQIVND (reference sequence). The CDR3 is CASSTSTEAFF. The CDR3 DNA reads TGTGCCAGTAGTACCTCCACTGAAGCTTTCTTT.

As DNA, the CDR3 is TGTGCCAGCAGCCAGTTGAGGGCAGCAAATGAAAAACTGTTTTTT. Translated, it gives CASSQLRAANEKLFF. The V call is TRBV3-1 (or the pseudogene TRBV3-2), the J call TRBJ1-4; D not resolved. The CDR3 extends over 15 amino acids. V was cut by 3 bases and J by 5 bases, with 13 bases left in between. From germline, CDR1 is LGHDT and CDR2 YNNKEL (reference sequence).

This clone appeared a single time. This chain uses TRBV15 with TRBJ1-1; 7 bases fit TRBD1. V was clipped by 7 bases and J by 7 bases; unmatched bases: 6. The CDR3 covers 12 residues. Germline CDR1 LNHNV, CDR2 YYDKDF (reference sequence). This chain's CDR3 is CATTAGGSEAFF. In nucleotides, the CDR3 is TGTGCCACCACAGCAGGGGGAAGTGAAGCTTTCTTT.

This clone was detected only a few times. The chain recombines TRBV5-6 with TRBJ1-1; D not certain. The CDR3 has 13 amino acids. Trimming left V 0 bases short and J 8 bases short, with 11 bases between. The germline V gene has CDR1 SGHDT and CDR2 YYEEEE. The CDR3 here is CASSLGRWREAFF. The DNA of the CDR3 is TGTGCCAGCAGCTTGGGGCGGTGGAGGGAAGCTTTCTTT.

The genes are TRBV3-1 (or the pseudogene TRBV3-2) and TRBJ2-1, with TRBD2 matching over 10 bases. With V trimmed by 3 bases and J by 5 bases, 4 bases remained unmatched. Germline CDR1 and CDR2: LGHDT and YNNKEL (reference sequence). The CDR3 extends over 15 amino acids. The CDR3 reads CASSQGLARNNEQFF. CDR3 DNA sequence: TGTGCCAGCAGCCAGGGACTAGCGAGAAACAATGAGCAGTTCTTC.

The chain combines TRBV10-3 with TRBJ2-7, with TRBD2 identical over 10 bases. The CDR3 totals 14 residues. The germline V gene encodes CDR1 ENHRY and CDR2 SYGVKD. The V and J ends lost 8 bases and 2 bases, in that order; junction bases with no gene match: 6. CDR3: CAIGRSGGAYEQYF. CDR3 DNA: TGTGCCATCGGGCGGAGCGGGGGGGCCTACGAGCAGTACTTC.

The chain recombines TRBV11-2 with TRBJ2-3, with 9 bases identical to TRBD2. The CDR3 has 13 amino acids. Germline CDR1 is SGHAT and CDR2 is FQNNGV. V dropped 7 bases and J dropped 3; count of bases not matched to a gene: 2. The CDR3 here is CASNLAGTDTQYF. The CDR3 DNA sequence: TGTGCCAGCAACCTAGCGGGAACAGATACGCAGTATTTT.